One and the same sample provided the 2 T cell receptor beta chains below, sequenced in a study of T-cell memory formation after mild COVID-19. TCRdb re-analysed the 5' RACE reads in MiXCR, keeping a single row per CDR3 protein. The repertoire holds 45,000 to 65,000 distinct CDR3 sequences, with roughly 9% as singletons. The sequenced sample consisted of PBMCs or a T cell subset sorted from them (not recorded which). The receptors were sampled from an adult woman who had mild COVID-19 (a few samples of this study predate the infection). Cell type and time point are not known.

This clonotype was counted ten times or more. CDR3 DNA sequence: TGTGCCATATCTAGCGGGGGCACCTACAATGAGCAGTTCTTC. Translation gives CAISSGGTYNEQFF. The V and J genes are TRBV10-3 and TRBJ2-1; 10 nucleotides agree with TRBD2. Germline CDR1 ENHRY, CDR2 SYGVKD. The V gene end was trimmed by 9 bases and the J gene end by 2 bases; junction bases not matched to a gene: 4. This CDR3 is 14 amino acids long.

This clonotype was seen ten or more times. The chain combines TRBV20-1 with TRBJ2-5, with TRBD1 as a possible D gene (5 bases). Germline CDR1 reads DFQATT; CDR2 reads SNEGSKA (reference sequence). The CDR3 is 11 residues long. The ends were cut back, 6 bases at V and 5 bases at J, with 10 bases in the middle. The CDR3 nucleotides are TGCAGTGCACCCAACAGGGAGACCCAGTACTTC. Its protein is CSAPNRETQYF.